This T cell receptor (beta chain) stems from a study of response to subunit inactivated influenza vaccine. CDR3 length: 12 amino acids. Germline V gene lookup returns CDR1 GTSNPN and CDR2 SVGIG (reference sequence). Trimming removed 1 base from V and 6 bases from J, with 9 bases in between. TCRdb redid the calling of the RT-PCR reads with MiXCR, one entry per CDR3 protein. The top ten hold more than 8.5% of the sample, which has more than 700,000 distinct CDR3 sequences, less than 25% seen once. Sequencing was performed on PBMCs from blood, taken roughly 5 days after vaccination. The sequence derives from a man between 50 and 59 years old who received an inactivated influenza vaccine. This rearrangement joins TRBV30 to TRBJ2-5; D uncertain. The CDR3 reads CAWSAKRQTQYF. The DNA of the CDR3 is TGTGCCTGGAGTGCCAAGAGGCAGACCCAGTACTTC.